A selection of T cell receptor beta chains follows, all from one sample in a study of high-grade serous ovarian cancer treatment subgroups. TCRdb's table, derived via immunoSEQ multiplex PCR, lists solely in-frame clones and lacks some. The sample holds about 5,700 clones, more than 75% seen once. Sequenced material: tumor tissue. The receptors here all came from a human donor with high-grade serous ovarian cancer. Both conserved end residues are trimmed from each CDR3.

>TRBJ2-5|TRBV27
ASSFLQGGYQETQY
>TRBJ2-5|TRBV7-8
ASSSDEQRGETQY
>TRBJ1-2|TRBV6-1
ASSEFAGGPYGYT
>TRBJ1-3|TRBV6-6
ATRQDSSGNTIY
>TRBJ2-7|TRBV29-1
SAAGQSYEQY
>TRBJ2-5|TRBV5-4
ASSWGTSGRGSQETQY
>TRBJ2-2|TRBV2
ASDPLAGNAGELF
>TRBJ2-7|TRBV6-5
ASSYWGSSYEQY
>TRBJ2-5|TRBV19
ASSPPSGLAGWETQY
>TRBJ1-1|TRBV29-1
SVDRGGEAF
>TRBJ1-1|TRBV27
ASSLQGAGNTEAF
>TRBJ1-1|TRBV6-5
ASSRQGQMNTEAF
>TRBJ2-1|TRBV4-2
ASSQDSGGEGYNEQF
>TRBJ1-1|TRBV18
ASSPIGQGDTEAF
>TRBJ2-7|TRBV7-9
ASSVLGSTLTGNEQY
>TRBJ1-1|TRBV4-3
ASSTHKWGAEGMNTEAF
>TRBJ1-1|TRBV7-9
ARNSQGRVTEAF